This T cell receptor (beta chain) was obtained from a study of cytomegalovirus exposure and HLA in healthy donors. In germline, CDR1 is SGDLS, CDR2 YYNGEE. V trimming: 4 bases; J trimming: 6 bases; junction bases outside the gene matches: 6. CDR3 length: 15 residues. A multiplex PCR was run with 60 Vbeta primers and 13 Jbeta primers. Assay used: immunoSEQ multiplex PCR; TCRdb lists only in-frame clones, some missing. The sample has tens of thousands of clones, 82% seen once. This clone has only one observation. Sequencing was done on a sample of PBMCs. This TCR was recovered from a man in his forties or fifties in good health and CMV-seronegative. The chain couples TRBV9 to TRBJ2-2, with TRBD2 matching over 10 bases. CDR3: CASSPQREGAGELFF. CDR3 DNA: TGTGCCAGCAGCCCCCAGCGGGAGGGGGCCGGGGAGCTGTTTTTT.